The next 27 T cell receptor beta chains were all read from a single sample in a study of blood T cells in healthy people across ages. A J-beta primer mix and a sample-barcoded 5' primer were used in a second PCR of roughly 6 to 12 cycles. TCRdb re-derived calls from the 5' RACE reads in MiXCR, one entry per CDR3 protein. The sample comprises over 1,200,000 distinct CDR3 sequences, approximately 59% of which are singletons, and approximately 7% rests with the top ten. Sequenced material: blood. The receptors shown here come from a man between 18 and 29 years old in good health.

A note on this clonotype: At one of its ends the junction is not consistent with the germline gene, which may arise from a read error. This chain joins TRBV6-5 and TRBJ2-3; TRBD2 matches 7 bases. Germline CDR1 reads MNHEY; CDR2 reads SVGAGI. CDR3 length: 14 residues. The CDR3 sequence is CASSDSLAADTQYF. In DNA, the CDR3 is TGTGCCAGCAGTGACTCCCTAGCGGCAGATACGCAGTATTTT.

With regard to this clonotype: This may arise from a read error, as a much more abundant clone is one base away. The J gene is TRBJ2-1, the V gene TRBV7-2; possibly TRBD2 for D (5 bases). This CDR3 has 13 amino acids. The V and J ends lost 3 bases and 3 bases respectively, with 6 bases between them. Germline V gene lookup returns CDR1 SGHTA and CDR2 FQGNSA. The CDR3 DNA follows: TGTGCCAGCAGCTTCCGGGACTACAATGAGCAGTTCTTC. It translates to CASSFRDYNEQFF.

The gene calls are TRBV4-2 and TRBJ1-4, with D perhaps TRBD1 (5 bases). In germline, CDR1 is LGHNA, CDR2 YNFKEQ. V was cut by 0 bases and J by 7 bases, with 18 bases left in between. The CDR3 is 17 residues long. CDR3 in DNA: TGTGCCAGCAGCCAAGATAGTATCGGGGCGCGGGTTGAAAAACTGTTTTTT. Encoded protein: CASSQDSIGARVEKLFF.

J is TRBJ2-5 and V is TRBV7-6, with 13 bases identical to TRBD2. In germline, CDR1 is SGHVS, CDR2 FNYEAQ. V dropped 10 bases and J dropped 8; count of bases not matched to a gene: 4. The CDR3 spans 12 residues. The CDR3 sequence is CATMGLAGTQYF. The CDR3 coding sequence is TGTGCCACCATGGGACTAGCGGGAACCCAGTACTTC.

The CDR3 spells CASSQDMWLEAFF. As DNA, the CDR3 is TGTGCCAGCAGCCAAGATATGTGGCTTGAAGCTTTCTTT. The chain is built from TRBV14 and TRBJ1-1; unclear D gene. This CDR3 has 13 amino acids. Deletions cut 0 bases from V and 7 bases from J, with 9 bases between. Germline lookup yields CDR1 SGHDN and CDR2 FVKESK.

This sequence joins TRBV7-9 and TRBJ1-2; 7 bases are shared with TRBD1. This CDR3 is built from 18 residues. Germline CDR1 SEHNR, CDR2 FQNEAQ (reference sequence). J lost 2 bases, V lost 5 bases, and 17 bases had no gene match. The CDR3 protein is CASSDPRLVDRVNYGYTF. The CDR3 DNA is TGTGCCAGCAGCGATCCAAGACTGGTTGACAGGGTGAACTATGGCTACACCTTC.

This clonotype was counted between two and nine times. CDR3 sequence reads: CASSPSMTSSYEQYF. The DNA for the CDR3 is TGTGCCAGCAGTCCGAGTATGACGAGCTCCTACGAGCAGTACTTC. This chain links TRBV7-2 with TRBJ2-7, with D unresolved. The CDR3 contains 15 residues. Looked up from germline, CDR1 is SGHTA and CDR2 is FQGNSA. Trimming removed 6 bases at V and 0 bases at J, with 15 bases between. The full variable domain, with the rest looked up from reference TRBV7-2 and TRBJ2-7, is GAGVSQSPSNKVTEKGKDVELRCDPISGHTALYWYRQSLGQGLEFLIYFQGNSAPDKSGLPSDRFSAERTGGSVSTLTIQRTQQEDSAVYLCASSPSMTSSYEQYFGPGTRLTVT.

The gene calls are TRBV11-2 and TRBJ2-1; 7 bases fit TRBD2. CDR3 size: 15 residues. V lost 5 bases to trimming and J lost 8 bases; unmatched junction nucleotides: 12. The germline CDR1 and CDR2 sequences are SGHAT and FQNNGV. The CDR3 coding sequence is TGTGCCAGCAGCCCGCGGACTAGTCGGGACGATGAGCAGTTCTTC. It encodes CASSPRTSRDDEQFF. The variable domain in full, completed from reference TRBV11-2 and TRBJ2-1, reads EAGVAQSPRYKIIEKRQSVAFWCNPISGHATLYWYQQILGQGPKLLIQFQNNGVVDDSQLPKDRFSAERLKGVDSTLKIQPAKLEDSAVYLCASSPRTSRDDEQFFGPGTRLTVL.

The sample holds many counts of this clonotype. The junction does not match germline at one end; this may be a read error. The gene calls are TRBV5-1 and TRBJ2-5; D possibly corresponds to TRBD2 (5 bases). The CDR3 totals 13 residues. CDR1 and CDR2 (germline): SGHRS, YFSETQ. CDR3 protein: CASSLSGGETQYF. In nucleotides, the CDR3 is TGTGCCAGCAGTTTATCAGGAGGAGAGACCCAGTACTTC.

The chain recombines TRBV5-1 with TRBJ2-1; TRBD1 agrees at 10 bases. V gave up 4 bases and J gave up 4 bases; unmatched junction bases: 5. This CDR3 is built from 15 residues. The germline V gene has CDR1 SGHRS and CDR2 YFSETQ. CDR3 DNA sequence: TGCGCCAGCAGCGCGGGGACAGGGGAATACAATGAGCAGTTCTTC. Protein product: CASSAGTGEYNEQFF.

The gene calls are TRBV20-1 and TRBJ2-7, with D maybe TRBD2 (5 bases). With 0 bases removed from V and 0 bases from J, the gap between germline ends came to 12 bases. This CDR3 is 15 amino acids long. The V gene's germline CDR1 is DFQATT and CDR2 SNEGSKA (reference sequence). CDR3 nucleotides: TGCAGTGCTAGAGATAGGGAGTTAGCCTCCTACGAGCAGTACTTC. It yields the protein CSARDRELASYEQYF.

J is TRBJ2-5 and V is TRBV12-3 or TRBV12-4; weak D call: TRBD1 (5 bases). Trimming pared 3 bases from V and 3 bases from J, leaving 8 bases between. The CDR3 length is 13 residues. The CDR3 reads CASSFLREETQYF. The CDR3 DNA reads TGTGCCAGCAGTTTCCTCAGGGAAGAGACCCAGTACTTC.

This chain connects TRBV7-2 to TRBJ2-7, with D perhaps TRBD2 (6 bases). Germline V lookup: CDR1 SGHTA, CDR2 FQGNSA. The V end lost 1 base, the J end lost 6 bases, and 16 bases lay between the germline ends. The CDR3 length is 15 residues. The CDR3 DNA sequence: TGTGCCAGCAGCTTAGGTTCGGAAGCCGGGGGCGAGCAGTACTTC. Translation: CASSLGSEAGGEQYF.

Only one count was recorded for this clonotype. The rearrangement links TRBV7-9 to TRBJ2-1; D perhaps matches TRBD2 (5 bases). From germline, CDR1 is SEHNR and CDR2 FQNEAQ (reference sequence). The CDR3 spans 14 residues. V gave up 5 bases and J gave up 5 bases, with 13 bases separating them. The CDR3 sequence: CASSHPDYNNEQFF. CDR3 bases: TGTGCCAGCAGCCACCCCGACTACAACAATGAGCAGTTCTTC.

CDR3 residues: CASSYSPRASSYEQYF. The CDR3 nucleotides read TGTGCCAGCAGTTACTCGCCCAGGGCGAGCTCCTACGAGCAGTACTTC. The chain employs TRBV6-5 and TRBJ2-7; maybe TRBD1 (5 bases). The germline V and J ends were trimmed by 0 bases and 0 bases, with 12 bases remaining between them. The length of the CDR3 is 16 residues. CDR1 is MNHEY and CDR2 is SVGAGI in the germline V gene.

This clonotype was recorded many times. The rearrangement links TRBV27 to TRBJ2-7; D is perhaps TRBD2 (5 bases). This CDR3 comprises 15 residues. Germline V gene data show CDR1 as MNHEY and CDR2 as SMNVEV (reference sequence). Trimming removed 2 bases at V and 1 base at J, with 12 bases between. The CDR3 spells CASSLASGYSYEQYF. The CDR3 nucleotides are TGTGCCAGCAGTTTAGCCAGCGGTTATTCCTACGAGCAGTACTTC.

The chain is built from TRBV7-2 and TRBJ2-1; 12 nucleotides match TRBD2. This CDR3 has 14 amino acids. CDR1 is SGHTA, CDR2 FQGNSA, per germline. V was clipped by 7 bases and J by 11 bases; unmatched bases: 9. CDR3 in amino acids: CASTPGLAGKKQFF. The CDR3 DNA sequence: TGTGCCAGCACTCCCGGACTAGCGGGGAAAAAGCAGTTCTTC.

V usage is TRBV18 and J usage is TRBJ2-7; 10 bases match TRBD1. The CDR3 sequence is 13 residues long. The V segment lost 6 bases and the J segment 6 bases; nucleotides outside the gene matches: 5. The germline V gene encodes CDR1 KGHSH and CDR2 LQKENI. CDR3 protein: CASSSGDRGEQYF. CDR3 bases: TGTGCCAGCTCGTCGGGGGACAGGGGCGAGCAGTACTTC.

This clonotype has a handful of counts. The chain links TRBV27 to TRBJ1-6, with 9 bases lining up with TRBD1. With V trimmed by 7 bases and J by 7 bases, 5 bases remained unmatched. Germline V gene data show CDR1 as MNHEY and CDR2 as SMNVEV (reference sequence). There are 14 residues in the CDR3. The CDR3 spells CASNPGTGNSPLHF. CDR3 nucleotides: TGTGCCAGCAACCCCGGGACAGGGAATTCACCCCTCCACTTT.

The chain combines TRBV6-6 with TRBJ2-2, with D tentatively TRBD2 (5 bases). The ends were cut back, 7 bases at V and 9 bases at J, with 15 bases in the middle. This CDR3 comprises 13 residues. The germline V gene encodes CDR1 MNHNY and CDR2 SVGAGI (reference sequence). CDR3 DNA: TGTGCCAGCACCCAAGAGGGCCTCAGGGAGCTGTTTTTT. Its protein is CASTQEGLRELFF.

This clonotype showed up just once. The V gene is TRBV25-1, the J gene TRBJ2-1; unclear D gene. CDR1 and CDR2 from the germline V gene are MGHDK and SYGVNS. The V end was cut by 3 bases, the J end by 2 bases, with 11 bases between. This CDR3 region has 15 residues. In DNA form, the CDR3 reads TGTGCCAGCAGTGATCTGAGACGGCCCTACAATGAGCAGTTCTTC. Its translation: CASSDLRRPYNEQFF. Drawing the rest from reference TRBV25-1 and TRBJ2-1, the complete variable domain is EADIYQTPRYLVIGTGKKITLECSQTMGHDKMYWYQQDPGMELHLIHYSYGVNSTEKGDLSSESTVSRIRTEHFPLTLESARPSHTSQYLCASSDLRRPYNEQFFGPGTRLTVL.

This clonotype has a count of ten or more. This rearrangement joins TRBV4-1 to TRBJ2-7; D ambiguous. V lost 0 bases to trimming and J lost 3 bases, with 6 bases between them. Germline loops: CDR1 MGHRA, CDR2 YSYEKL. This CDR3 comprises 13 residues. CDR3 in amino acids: CASSQDRSYEQYF. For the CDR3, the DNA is TGCGCCAGCAGCCAAGACAGGAGCTACGAGCAGTACTTC.

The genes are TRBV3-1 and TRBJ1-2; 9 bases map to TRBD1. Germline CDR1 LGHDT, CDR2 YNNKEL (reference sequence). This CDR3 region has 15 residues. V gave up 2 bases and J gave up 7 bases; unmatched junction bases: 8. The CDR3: CASSQRDRGYSGYTF. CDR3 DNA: TGTGCCAGCAGCCAAAGAGACAGGGGGTACAGTGGCTACACCTTC.

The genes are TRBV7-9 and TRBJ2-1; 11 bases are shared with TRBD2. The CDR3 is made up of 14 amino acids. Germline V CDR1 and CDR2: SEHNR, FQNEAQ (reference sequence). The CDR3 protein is CSILLAGEKNEQFF. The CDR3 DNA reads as TGTTCCATCTTACTAGCGGGAGAGAAGAATGAGCAGTTCTTC.

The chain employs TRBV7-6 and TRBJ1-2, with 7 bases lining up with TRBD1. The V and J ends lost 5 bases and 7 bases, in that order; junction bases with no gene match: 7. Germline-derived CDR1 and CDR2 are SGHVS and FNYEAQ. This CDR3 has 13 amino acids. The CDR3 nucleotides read TGTGCCAGCAGCACACGACAGGGACTTGGCTACACCTTC. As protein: CASSTRQGLGYTF.

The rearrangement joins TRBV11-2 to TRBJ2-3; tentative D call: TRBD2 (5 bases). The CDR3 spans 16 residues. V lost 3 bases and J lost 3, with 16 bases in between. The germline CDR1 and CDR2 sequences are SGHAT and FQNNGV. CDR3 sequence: CASSFAILALTDTQYF. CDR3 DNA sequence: TGTGCCAGCAGCTTCGCCATCCTAGCATTAACAGATACGCAGTATTTT.

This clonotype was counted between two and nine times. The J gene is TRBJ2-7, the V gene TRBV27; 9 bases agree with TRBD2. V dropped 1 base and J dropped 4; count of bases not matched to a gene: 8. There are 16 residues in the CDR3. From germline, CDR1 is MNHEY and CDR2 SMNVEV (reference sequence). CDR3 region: CASSLLLAGGAYEQYF. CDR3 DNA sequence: TGTGCCAGCAGTTTATTACTAGCGGGTGGGGCGTACGAGCAGTACTTC.